This entry is about one T cell receptor (beta chain). The antigen remains undetermined. This specimen comes from a study of cytomegalovirus exposure and HLA in healthy donors. General study results and limits: Later analysis identified a missense DCLRE1C variant that was linked to TCR beta V- and J-gene trimming.

The ends lost 4 bases at V and 3 bases at J; junction bases unmatched: 8. The germline V gene has CDR1 MNHNS and CDR2 SASEGT. The CDR3 is 15 residues long. The PCR had 60 Vbeta and 13 Jbeta primers. Sequenced by immunoSEQ multiplex PCR; TCRdb stores in-frame clones only, minus some. The sample holds 150,000 to 200,000 clones, over 65% seen once. Sample: PBMCs. The chain employs TRBV6-1 and TRBJ1-1, with 7 bases aligning to TRBD1. This receptor was obtained from a woman aged 55-70 years in good health and CMV-seropositive. DNA for the CDR3: TGTGCCAGCAGTGTCGAGGGGGCCAGGGACACTGAAGCTTTCTTT. Translating gives CASSVEGARDTEAFF.